The clone carrying this T cell receptor beta chain was counted many times. Its antigen is undetermined. This specimen comes from a study of Graves' ophthalmopathy and Graves' hyperthyroidism. Study-level results: The majority of expanded thyroid clonotypes above 0.001 frequency also occurred in blood.

The germline CDR1 and CDR2 sequences are MNHEY and SVGAGI. V was clipped by 2 bases and J by 2 bases, with 9 bases between them. There are 15 residues in the CDR3. The TCR beta CDR3 regions underwent amplification from RNA transcripts. Amplification began with first-round RT-PCR using HTBI primers, then second-round multiplex PCR was performed. TCRdb re-called the multiplex PCR reads with MiXCR, one entry per CDR3 protein. The table includes about 480,000 distinct CDR3 sequences, under 15% detected once. The gene calls are TRBV6-5 and TRBJ2-2; D ambiguous. Sequencing was carried out using blood. This receptor was taken from a woman aged 30 to 39 with Graves' ophthalmopathy. The CDR3 coding sequence is TGTGCCAGCAGTTACCCGGCGGATAACACCGGGGAGCTGTTTTTT. This encodes CASSYPADNTGELFF.